One and the same sample provided the 19 T cell receptor beta chains below, sequenced in a study of T cell changes during pregnancy in multiple sclerosis. Measured with immunoSEQ multiplex PCR; TCRdb has only the in-frame clones, and not every one. Here the sample spans under 40,000 clones, about nine tenths being singletons. The sequencing here drew on peripheral blood, taken in the third trimester of pregnancy. The receptor set was obtained from a female donor in good health, enrolled as a control in a pregnancy study.

This chain connects TRBV11-2 to TRBJ1-4; tentatively, D is TRBD1 (5 bases). The CDR3 is made up of 15 amino acids. Germline-derived CDR1 and CDR2 are SGHAT and FQNNGV. Between the trimmed V and J ends, which lost 5 bases and 4 bases, there was a span of 14 bases. DNA of the CDR3: TGTGCCAGCAGCCCAGGGCAGGGCGGTAATGAAAAACTGTTTTTT. Amino acids: CASSPGQGGNEKLFF.

This chain joins TRBV9 and TRBJ2-2, with 8 bases lining up with TRBD2. There are 16 residues in the CDR3. Trimming cost V 0 bases and J 3 bases; bases outside gene matches: 4. CDR1 is SGDLS and CDR2 is YYNGEE in the germline V gene. DNA of the CDR3: TGTGCCAGCAGCGTAGCCGGGGGGGGGTACACCGGGGAGCTGTTTTTT. Protein sequence: CASSVAGGGYTGELFF.

This clone occurred once. This sequence joins TRBV6-1 and TRBJ2-2; 7 bases are shared with TRBD1. Germline CDR1 MNHNS, CDR2 SASEGT. J lost 3 bases, V lost 3 bases, and 4 bases had no gene match. This CDR3 is 15 amino acids long. The CDR3 nucleotides are TGTGCCAGCAGTGAGGGGGACAGCCACACCGGGGAGCTGTTTTTT. It is translated as CASSEGDSHTGELFF.

The rearrangement links TRBV10-3 to TRBJ1-5; the match to TRBD1 covers 7 bases. The V gene's germline CDR1 is ENHRY and CDR2 SYGVKD. Germline trimming cut 3 bases from V and 7 bases from J; bases unmatched to any gene: 12. The CDR3 is 16 amino acids. Here the CDR3 reads CAISDSMKGAGQPQHF. CDR3 sequence (DNA): TGTGCCATCAGTGATTCGATGAAGGGGGCAGGACAGCCCCAGCATTTT.

The chain recombines TRBV11-3 with TRBJ1-5; D is unresolved. This CDR3 has 15 amino acids. The germline V and J ends were trimmed by 5 bases and 5 bases, with 16 bases remaining between them. The germline CDR1 and CDR2 sequences are SGHNT and YENEEA. This chain's CDR3 is CASSPPMTRHQPQHF. As DNA, the CDR3 is TGTGCCAGCAGCCCACCGATGACTCGGCATCAGCCCCAGCATTTT.

This chain links TRBV21-1 with TRBJ2-4; no DNA check was done on the table's D call, TRBD2. TRBV21-1 counts as a pseudogene. This CDR3 comprises 13 residues. Here the CDR3 DNA reads TGTGCCAGCAGCTGGTGGACTAGTTGTATTCAGTACTTC. This encodes CASSWWTSCIQYF.

This sequence joins TRBV2 and TRBJ2-7; D remains ambiguous. Germline assignment: CDR1 SNHLY and CDR2 FYNNEI. The V end lost 5 bases, the J end lost 3 bases, and 11 bases lay between the germline ends. This CDR3 spans 13 amino acids. As DNA, the CDR3 is TGTGCCAGCAGTAAGCCGTTCGACTACGAGCAGTACTTC. Its translation is CASSKPFDYEQYF.

The rearrangement uses TRBV2 and TRBJ2-2; 10 positions agree with TRBD1. The CDR3 sequence is 15 residues long. The germline gives CDR1 SNHLY, CDR2 FYNNEI. Trimming removed 7 bases from V and 5 bases from J; junction bases left unmatched: 7. The CDR3: CASNLRTGGTGELFF. The CDR3 DNA follows: TGTGCCAGCAACCTAAGGACAGGGGGGACCGGGGAGCTGTTTTTT.

This rearrangement joins TRBV5-1 to TRBJ2-3; the match to TRBD2 covers 13 bases. Germline V gene lookup returns CDR1 SGHRS and CDR2 YFSETQ. V was clipped by 0 bases and J by 5 bases; unmatched bases: 6. The CDR3 is 17 amino acids. This chain's CDR3 is CASSLDTSGRAGDTQYF. In nucleotides, the CDR3 is TGCGCCAGCAGCTTGGATACTAGCGGGAGGGCCGGAGATACGCAGTATTTT.

J is TRBJ1-1 and V is TRBV10-3, with 8 bases fitting TRBD1. Trimming removed 0 bases from V and 4 bases from J; junction bases left unmatched: 13. Germline CDR1 and CDR2: ENHRY and SYGVKD. The CDR3 length is 18 residues. The CDR3 coding sequence is TGTGCCATCAGTGAGTCGAGGGCCAGGGGGCATGGGAGCACTGAAGCTTTCTTT. This translates into CAISESRARGHGSTEAFF.

The genes are TRBV7-9 and TRBJ1-2; no reliable D call. V lost 1 base and J lost 3, with 12 bases in between. Germline CDR1 SEHNR, CDR2 FQNEAQ (reference sequence). The CDR3 is 15 amino acids. CDR3 residues: CASSLESARHYGYTF. In DNA form, the CDR3 reads TGTGCCAGCAGCTTAGAATCTGCTAGACACTATGGCTACACCTTC.

The chain combines TRBV25-1 with TRBJ2-1; D is possibly TRBD1 (5 bases). Trimming stripped 6 bases from V and 9 bases from J, with 9 bases between. CDR1 and CDR2 (germline): MGHDK, SYGVNS. The CDR3 runs to 11 residues. This chain's CDR3 is CASSQGVEQFF. CDR3 sequence (DNA): TGTGCCAGCAGCCAGGGCGTTGAGCAGTTCTTC.

This chain links TRBV7-2 with TRBJ2-1; possibly TRBD1 for D (6 bases). Germline values: CDR1 SGHTA, CDR2 FQGNSA. The ends were cut back, 1 base at V and 4 bases at J, with 14 bases in the middle. The CDR3 length is 16 residues. The CDR3 DNA reads as TGTGCCAGCAGCTTAGAGTCAGGGGCCTCGTACAATGAGCAGTTCTTC. Encoded protein: CASSLESGASYNEQFF. The full variable domain, completed using reference TRBV7-2 and TRBJ2-1, is GAGVSQSPSNKVTEKGKDVELRCDPISGHTALYWYRQSLGQGLEFLIYFQGNSAPDKSGLPSDRFSAERTGGSVSTLTIQRTQQEDSAVYLCASSLESGASYNEQFFGPGTRLTVL.

This clone is medium-sized. This chain links TRBV7-3 with TRBJ1-1; D not certain. CDR1 is SGHTA, CDR2 FQGTGA, per germline. There are 13 residues in the CDR3. The V end was cut by 9 bases, the J end by 6 bases, with 17 bases between. The CDR3 nucleotides read TGTGCCAGTCCCCCGAGGCAGATCTCTGAAGCTTTCTTT. Its protein is CASPPRQISEAFF.

In DNA form, the CDR3 reads TGCGCCAGTCACCCGTTCCCGAGCGGGGGGGCCGGGGATACGCAGTATTTT. Protein sequence: CASHPFPSGGAGDTQYF. The J gene is TRBJ2-3, the V gene TRBV5-1, with 10 bases aligning to TRBD2. This CDR3 region has 17 residues. Unmatched junction bases numbered 18, after V lost 8 bases and J lost 6 bases. Germline V lookup: CDR1 SGHRS, CDR2 YFSETQ.

The V call is TRBV6-1, the J call TRBJ1-4, with D hard to call. V shed 6 bases and J shed 2 bases, with 10 bases lying between them. CDR3 size: 14 residues. Germline loops: CDR1 MNHNS, CDR2 SASEGT. CDR3 sequence reads: CASRGRRTNEKLFF. The CDR3 nucleotides read TGTGCCAGCAGAGGTAGGAGGACTAATGAAAAACTGTTTTTT.

The rearrangement uses TRBV5-6 and TRBJ1-4; D might be TRBD1 (6 bases). Trimming took off 3 bases at V and 5 bases at J, with 14 bases between the two ends. The CDR3 totals 15 residues. Germline lookup yields CDR1 SGHDT and CDR2 YYEEEE. CDR3 sequence reads: CASSSYRGGNEKLFF. CDR3 sequence (DNA): TGTGCCAGCAGCTCTTACAGAGGGGGAAATGAAAAACTGTTTTTT.

The chain employs TRBV7-6 and TRBJ2-7; possibly TRBD1 for D (6 bases). Germline V gene lookup returns CDR1 SGHVS and CDR2 FNYEAQ. V lost 4 bases, J lost 6 bases, and 10 bases lay in between. CDR3 size: 12 residues. The CDR3: CASSSGAAEQYF. The CDR3 nucleotides are TGTGCCAGCAGCTCAGGGGCCGCCGAGCAGTACTTC.

V is TRBV5-1 and J is TRBJ2-5; TRBD2 aligns across 7 bases. The germline CDR1 and CDR2 sequences are SGHRS and YFSETQ. This CDR3 region has 14 residues. V gave up 4 bases and J gave up 4 bases; unmatched junction bases: 7. CDR3 residues: CASSLAWGGETQYF. CDR3 coding DNA: TGCGCCAGCAGCCTGGCTTGGGGGGGAGAGACCCAGTACTTC.